This T cell receptor beta chain was retrieved from a study of PD-1 blockade in classical Hodgkin lymphoma. The CDR3 has 18 residues. The germline gives CDR1 SGHAT, CDR2 FQDESV (reference sequence). After removal of 5 bases from V and 4 bases from J, the junction contained 17 bases not matched to a gene. TCRdb's table, derived via immunoSEQ multiplex PCR, lists solely in-frame clones and lacks some. The table shows around 30,000 clones, with around nine tenths occurring only once. Time point denoted: newly diagnosed, previously untreated cHL patient sample. Magnetic depletion of unwanted cells isolated CD4+ T cells from thawed PBMCs.

V usage is TRBV11-1 and J usage is TRBJ2-7; 10 bases align to TRBD2. Material for sequencing was CD4+ T cells from blood. The receptor was derived from a human donor with classical Hodgkin lymphoma. CDR3 region: CASSTHDRTSGRRYEQYF. Written as DNA, the CDR3 is TGTGCCAGCAGCACCCACGACCGGACTAGCGGTAGGCGGTACGAGCAGTACTTC.